Shown below are 8 T cell receptor beta chains from a single sample sequenced in a study of blood T cell repertoires in COVID-19. Data came from immunoSEQ multiplex PCR; TCRdb stores just in-frame clones and leaves some out. The sample has about 310,000 clones, around 87% seen once. The sequencing input was peripheral blood. These receptors all come from a woman in her 50s who had recovered from COVID-19.

The V call is TRBV12-3 or TRBV12-4, the J call TRBJ2-5; D is undetermined. V was clipped by 3 bases and J by 7 bases, with 9 bases between them. CDR3 length: 12 amino acids. DNA for the CDR3: TGTGCCAGCAGTTTTGGTCTAGGGACCCAGTACTTC. The encoded protein is CASSFGLGTQYF.

This clone was found a few times. The gene calls are TRBV11-2 and TRBJ2-2, with 7 bases that match TRBD2. The CDR3 contains 15 residues. Germline lookup yields CDR1 SGHAT and CDR2 FQNNGV. V lost 5 bases to trimming and J lost 4 bases; unmatched junction nucleotides: 7. The CDR3 reads CASSIRLAATGELFF. Here the CDR3 DNA reads TGTGCCAGCAGCATTCGACTAGCTGCCACCGGGGAGCTGTTTTTT. The full variable domain, rest sourced from reference TRBV11-2 and TRBJ2-2, is EAGVAQSPRYKIIEKRQSVAFWCNPISGHATLYWYQQILGQGPKLLIQFQNNGVVDDSQLPKDRFSAERLKGVDSTLKIQPAKLEDSAVYLCASSIRLAATGELFFGEGSRLTVL.

This clone occurred once. As DNA, the CDR3 is TGTGCCAGCAGTTCGTCCGACAGCCCTTACAATGAGCAGTTCTTC. This translates into CASSSSDSPYNEQFF. This chain uses TRBV28 with TRBJ2-1; TRBD1 is a possible D gene (5 bases). The V gene's germline CDR1 is MDHEN and CDR2 SYDVKM. Deletions cut 4 bases from V and 4 bases from J, with 14 bases between. The length of the CDR3 is 15 residues.

The rearrangement links TRBV27 to TRBJ2-6, with D possibly being TRBD2 (5 bases). V lost 6 bases and J 3 bases, leaving 12 bases between the germline ends. The CDR3 loop spans 15 amino acids. Germline CDR1 and CDR2: MNHEY and SMNVEV (reference sequence). CDR3 sequence: CASSIRGFGANVLTF. CDR3 in DNA: TGTGCCAGCAGCATACGGGGATTTGGGGCCAACGTCCTGACTTTC. Looking up the rest from reference TRBV27 and TRBJ2-6 gives the full variable domain: EAQVTQNPRYLITVTGKKLTVTCSQNMNHEYMSWYRQDPGLGLRQIYYSMNVEVTDKGDVPEGYKVSRKEKRNFPLILESPSPNQTSLYFCASSIRGFGANVLTFGAGSRLTVL.

The chain has TRBV30 and TRBJ1-1, with a possible D match to TRBD1 (5 bases). V lost 0 bases to trimming and J lost 12 bases, with 14 bases between them. This CDR3 comprises 12 residues. Germline V gene data show CDR1 as GTSNPN and CDR2 as SVGIG (reference sequence). CDR3 loop: CAWSVGGAMTFF. Here the CDR3 DNA reads TGTGCCTGGAGTGTTGGCGGGGCGATGACTTTCTTT.

The chain uses TRBV29-1 and TRBJ2-7, with 8 bases identical to TRBD1. The germline V gene has CDR1 SQVTM and CDR2 ANQGSEA. The CDR3 is 11 residues long. The ends lost 4 bases at V and 6 bases at J; junction bases unmatched: 2. The CDR3 DNA sequence: TGCAGCGTTGGACAGGGGTTCGAGCAGTACTTC. Translating it yields CSVGQGFEQYF.

The V call is TRBV3-1 (or the pseudogene TRBV3-2), the J call TRBJ2-7; tentatively, D is TRBD1 (5 bases). The CDR3 sequence is 14 residues long. Trimming shortened V by 4 bases and J by 3 bases, and 13 bases separated the two germline ends. Germline V gene sequence: CDR1 LGHDT, CDR2 YNNKEL (reference sequence). The CDR3 DNA sequence: TGTGCCAGCAGCCGCGCCAGGGTGAACTACGAGCAGTACTTC. Translating it yields CASSRARVNYEQYF.

This sequence joins TRBV20-1 and TRBJ2-5; 8 nucleotides agree with TRBD2. CDR3 length: 15 amino acids. The V segment lost 3 bases and the J segment 0 bases; nucleotides outside the gene matches: 6. Looked up from germline, CDR1 is DFQATT and CDR2 is SNEGSKA (reference sequence). The CDR3 sequence: CSASTPAGDQETQYF. The CDR3 coding sequence is TGCAGTGCTAGTACCCCAGCGGGAGACCAAGAGACCCAGTACTTC.